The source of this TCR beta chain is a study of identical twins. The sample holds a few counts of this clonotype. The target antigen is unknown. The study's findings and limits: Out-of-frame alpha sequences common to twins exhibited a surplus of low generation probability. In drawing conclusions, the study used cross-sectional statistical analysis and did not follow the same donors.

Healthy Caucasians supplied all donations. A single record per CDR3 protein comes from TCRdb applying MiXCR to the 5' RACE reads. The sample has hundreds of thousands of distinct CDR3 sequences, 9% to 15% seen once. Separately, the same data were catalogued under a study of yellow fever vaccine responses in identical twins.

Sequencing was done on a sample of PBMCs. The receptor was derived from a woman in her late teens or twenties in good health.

The CDR3 spells CAISESTGPRADTQYF. The CDR3 DNA follows: TGTGCCATCAGTGAGTCGACGGGTCCTAGGGCAGATACGCAGTATTTT. The V gene is TRBV10-3, the J gene TRBJ2-3, with D hard to call. Between the trimmed V and J ends, which lost 0 bases and 4 bases, there was a span of 14 bases. In germline, CDR1 is ENHRY, CDR2 SYGVKD. This CDR3 spans 16 amino acids.